This record concerns one T cell receptor beta chain sequence. Its specificity is unknown. Trimming at V came to 1 base and at J to 8 bases, leaving 8 bases not matched to a gene. Germline assignment: CDR1 SGHTA and CDR2 FQGNSA. The CDR3 is 16 residues long. These data are taken from a study of T cells in narcolepsy. Study-wide background: Donors had narcolepsy type 1 or type 2, or were healthy controls. Study outcomes and limitations: Same-patient CSF and blood CD4+ T cell clonotypes included HCRT-specific and TRIB2-specific autoreactive ones. Autoreactive clone sequences were missing from some blood memory CD4+ repertoires. Blood of same and different patients, but not healthy controls, reportedly held recurring autoreactive clonotypes.

Only in-frame clones appear in the TCRdb table, and some are missing; sequencing was by immunoSEQ multiplex PCR. This table has tens of thousands of clones, around 86% appearing once. The chain combines TRBV7-2 with TRBJ1-4; TRBD1 matches at 9 bases. This clonotype was sampled from a human donor with narcolepsy. What was sequenced was CD45RA- memory CD4+ T cells from PBMCs. The CDR3 region has the DNA TGTGCCAGCAGCTTAGGGTCCGGGACAGGGTTGGAAAAACTGTTTTTT. Translating gives CASSLGSGTGLEKLFF.